The next 17 T cell receptor beta chains were all read from a single sample in a study of blood T cells in healthy people across ages. Primed by a sample-barcoded 5' primer and a J-beta primer mix, a second PCR proceeded for about 6 to 11 cycles. TCRdb recomputed calls from the 5' RACE reads with MiXCR, one row per CDR3 protein. The sample has about 640,000 distinct CDR3 sequences; roughly three fifths are singletons. Sequenced: blood. These receptors were obtained from a man aged 60-69 years in good health.

A few counts support this clonotype. The chain links TRBV6-5 to TRBJ2-5, with D uncertain. Trimming removed 2 bases at V and 7 bases at J, with 14 bases between. Germline V gene sequence: CDR1 MNHEY, CDR2 SVGAGI. The CDR3 spans 14 residues. CDR3 residues: CASSYRTPGSTQYF. Written as DNA, the CDR3 is TGTGCCAGCAGTTACCGGACCCCCGGATCGACCCAGTACTTC.

This chain connects TRBV6-1 to TRBJ2-5; a weak D match, TRBD2 (6 bases). Germline-derived CDR1 and CDR2 are MNHNS and SASEGT. V gave up 2 bases and J gave up 2 bases, with 6 bases separating them. This CDR3 is 13 amino acids long. Here the CDR3 DNA reads TGTGCCAGCAGTGAACTAGCGCAAGAGACCCAGTACTTC. As protein: CASSELAQETQYF.

This clonotype was recorded a few times. The V gene is TRBV6-6, the J gene TRBJ1-6, with 7 bases aligning to TRBD1. CDR3 length: 12 residues. Looked up from germline, CDR1 is MNHNY and CDR2 is SVGAGI (reference sequence). J gave up 11 bases and V 10 bases, and 8 bases lay outside the gene matches. The CDR3 DNA sequence: TGTGCCACCAGACAGGGCCAGGCACCCCTCCACTTT. It yields the protein CATRQGQAPLHF.

The table lists this clonotype with a count of one. The chain uses TRBV10-1 and TRBJ2-5; the D gene is possibly TRBD2 (6 bases). The CDR3 length is 18 residues. Trimming shortened V by 7 bases and J by 2 bases, and 26 bases separated the two germline ends. Germline V gives CDR1 WNHNN, CDR2 SYGVQD (reference sequence). For the CDR3, the DNA is TGCGCCAGCACAAGATTTATGGGGGGACGGCAGGGACAAGAGACCCAGTACTTC. Its protein is CASTRFMGGRQGQETQYF.

The V gene is TRBV10-3, the J gene TRBJ2-4; D unclear. V was clipped by 0 bases and J by 5 bases, with 8 bases between them. This CDR3 region has 14 residues. Per the germline V gene, CDR1 is ENHRY and CDR2 is SYGVKD. The CDR3 sequence is CAISESGNQNIQYF. CDR3 sequence (DNA): TGTGCCATCAGTGAGTCGGGAAACCAAAACATTCAGTACTTC.

This clonotype was seen only a few times. The chain links TRBV29-1 to TRBJ1-2; D possibly corresponds to TRBD1 (6 bases). Germline CDR1 SQVTM, CDR2 ANQGSEA. The CDR3 spans 15 residues. Trimming took 3 bases from V and 0 from J, leaving 14 bases between them. This CDR3 is CSVEAGAQANYGYTF. CDR3 in DNA: TGCAGCGTTGAGGCAGGGGCCCAAGCTAACTATGGCTACACCTTC.

CDR3 coding DNA: TGTGCCAGCAGTTTCACAGGGGCCCGGGGCACTGAAGCTTTCTTT. Translation gives CASSFTGARGTEAFF. The chain recombines TRBV28 with TRBJ1-1; 7 nucleotides match TRBD1. CDR3 length: 15 amino acids. The V and J ends lost 3 bases and 4 bases, in that order; junction bases with no gene match: 8. Germline V gives CDR1 MDHEN, CDR2 SYDVKM.

This rearrangement joins TRBV11-2 to TRBJ1-1; no clear D. The V gene lost 2 bases and the J gene lost 4 bases, with 8 bases spanning the gap. Germline V gene sequence: CDR1 SGHAT, CDR2 FQNNGV. This CDR3 region has 13 residues. CDR3 region: CASSLLTATEAFF. CDR3 in DNA: TGTGCCAGCAGCTTATTAACGGCCACTGAAGCTTTCTTT. The whole variable domain, remainder taken from reference TRBV11-2 and TRBJ1-1, is EAGVAQSPRYKIIEKRQSVAFWCNPISGHATLYWYQQILGQGPKLLIQFQNNGVVDDSQLPKDRFSAERLKGVDSTLKIQPAKLEDSAVYLCASSLLTATEAFFGQGTRLTVV.

Here the CDR3 reads CASSKALSGNQPQHF. CDR3 sequence (DNA): TGTGCCAGCAGCAAGGCCCTTTCGGGCAATCAGCCCCAGCATTTT. The genes are TRBV7-2 and TRBJ1-5; D gene unclear. The V gene's germline CDR1 is SGHTA and CDR2 FQGNSA. There are 15 residues in the CDR3. Trimming stripped 5 bases from V and 2 bases from J, with 13 bases between.

This clonotype was observed at least ten times. This may stem from a read error, because a much larger clone lies one nucleotide away. The V gene is TRBV6-2 or TRBV6-3, the J gene TRBJ2-5; D gene unclear. Trimming left V 2 bases short and J 11 bases short, with 15 bases between. Per the germline V gene, CDR1 is MNHEY and CDR2 is SVGEGT. There are 13 residues in the CDR3. DNA for the CDR3: TGTGCCAGCAGTTACGGGCCTAGAGATGAGCAGTACTTC. Translated: CASSYGPRDEQYF.

The rearrangement joins TRBV27 to TRBJ1-2, with D tentatively TRBD1 (5 bases). Trimming stripped 4 bases from V and 13 bases from J, with 19 bases between. Germline assignment: CDR1 MNHEY and CDR2 SMNVEV (reference sequence). This CDR3 has 13 amino acids. The CDR3 loop reads CASSSLGPRAATF. CDR3 in DNA: TGTGCCAGCAGTTCCCTGGGGCCAAGAGCGGCCACCTTC.

The chain uses TRBV5-1 and TRBJ2-5, with TRBD2 matching over 8 bases. V dropped 1 base and J dropped 0; count of bases not matched to a gene: 8. CDR3 length equals 17 residues. Per germline, CDR1 SGHRS and CDR2 YFSETQ. The CDR3 bases are TGCGCCAGCAGCTTGTCGGGTAGCGGGGTATACCAAGAGACCCAGTACTTC. Its translation is CASSLSGSGVYQETQYF. The full variable domain, with the rest looked up from reference TRBV5-1 and TRBJ2-5, is KAGVTQTPRYLIKTRGQQVTLSCSPISGHRSVSWYQQTPGQGLQFLFEYFSETQRNKGNFPGRFSGRQFSNSRSEMNVSTLELGDSALYLCASSLSGSGVYQETQYFGPGTRLLVL.

The sample holds a few counts of this clonotype. The chain uses TRBV10-3 and TRBJ2-7; no clear D gene. Germline assignment: CDR1 ENHRY and CDR2 SYGVKD. CDR3 size: 11 residues. Deletions cut 0 bases from V and 12 bases from J, with 9 bases between. Here the CDR3 reads CAISESTVWYF. The CDR3 DNA is TGTGCCATCAGTGAGTCCACTGTGTGGTACTTC.

This chain's CDR3 is CASSALQPTDTQYF. The CDR3 DNA follows: TGTGCCAGCAGCGCGCTCCAGCCCACAGATACGCAGTATTTT. This chain joins TRBV9 and TRBJ2-3; D gene unclear. Deletions cut 3 bases from V and 2 bases from J, with 10 bases between. Germline V gene data show CDR1 as SGDLS and CDR2 as YYNGEE. The CDR3 totals 14 residues.

The V and J genes are TRBV29-1 and TRBJ2-5, with 12 nucleotides matching TRBD2. The length of the CDR3 is 17 residues. Germline assignment: CDR1 SQVTM and CDR2 ANQGSEA. V lost 0 bases and J lost 4; bases outside the gene matches: 9. CDR3 DNA: TGCAGCGTTGAAGATGGATCTAGCGGGGGGGCTGCAGAGACCCAGTACTTC. Translation: CSVEDGSSGGAAETQYF.

This chain uses TRBV29-1 with TRBJ1-1; unclear D gene. V gave up 5 bases and J gave up 0 bases, with 7 bases separating them. This CDR3 is 12 amino acids long. CDR1 and CDR2 (germline): SQVTM, ANQGSEA. DNA of the CDR3: TGCAGCGTTATCCCTATGAACACTGAAGCTTTCTTT. Translating it yields CSVIPMNTEAFF.

The chain is built from TRBV29-1 and TRBJ2-5; a possible D gene is TRBD2 (5 bases). CDR1 is SQVTM, CDR2 ANQGSEA, per germline. CDR3 length: 14 residues. The ends were cut back, 5 bases at V and 2 bases at J, with 15 bases in the middle. The CDR3 sequence is CSVPRRLSQETQYF. CDR3 in DNA: TGCAGCGTTCCTCGGAGGCTATCTCAAGAGACCCAGTACTTC.